Reported below is one T cell receptor (beta chain). Its antigen is unidentified. An input of 0.5 to 1 ug of RNA was subjected to reverse transcription using random hexamers. Using its own MiXCR run on the immunoSEQ multiplex PCR reads, TCRdb lists one record per CDR3 protein. The table has some 90,000 distinct CDR3 sequences, 85% to 95% seen once. The data originate from a study of CD8 T cells in Susac syndrome. Broader study findings: Acknowledgment was made by the study that its TCR sequencing and HLA analysis involved a relatively small number of individuals.

CD8+ and CD4+ T cells circulating in blood were sequenced for TCR beta. Negative isolation was used for CD8+ and CD4+ T cells and FACS enrichment for TEMRA cells. Unmatched junction bases numbered 8, after V lost 4 bases and J lost 0 bases. From germline, CDR1 is SEHNR and CDR2 FQNEAQ (reference sequence). There are 16 residues in the CDR3. The rearrangement joins TRBV7-9 to TRBJ2-7; 8 bases align to TRBD2. The TCR was taken from a human donor in good health. What was sequenced was CD8+ T cells from PBMCs. The CDR3 is CASSSAGAILSYEQYF. DNA for the CDR3: TGTGCCAGCAGCTCAGCGGGGGCCATCCTCTCCTACGAGCAGTACTTC.